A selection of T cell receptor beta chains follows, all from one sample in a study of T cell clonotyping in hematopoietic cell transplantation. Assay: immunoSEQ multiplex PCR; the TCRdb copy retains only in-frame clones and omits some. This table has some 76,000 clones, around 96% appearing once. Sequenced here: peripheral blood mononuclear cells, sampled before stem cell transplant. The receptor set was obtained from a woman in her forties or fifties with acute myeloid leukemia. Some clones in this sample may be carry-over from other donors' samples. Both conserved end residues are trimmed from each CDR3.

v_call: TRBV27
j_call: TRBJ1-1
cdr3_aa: ASSLFGGGGTEAF

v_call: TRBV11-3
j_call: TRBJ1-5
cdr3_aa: ASSLGQGNQPQH

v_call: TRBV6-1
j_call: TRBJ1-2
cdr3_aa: ASTQNGLVGYT

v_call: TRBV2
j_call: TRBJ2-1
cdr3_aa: ASSEQESSYNEQF

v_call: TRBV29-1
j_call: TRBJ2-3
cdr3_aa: SARQGRVDTQY

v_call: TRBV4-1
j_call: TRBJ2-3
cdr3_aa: ASSDSGRARGTDTQY

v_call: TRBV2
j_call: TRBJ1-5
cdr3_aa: ASRDRVSNQPQH

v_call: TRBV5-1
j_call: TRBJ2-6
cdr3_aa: ASSRTGDGANVLT

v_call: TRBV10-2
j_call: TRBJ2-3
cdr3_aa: ASSSSTDTQY

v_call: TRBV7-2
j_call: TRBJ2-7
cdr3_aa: ASSLAGTSGSFENEQY

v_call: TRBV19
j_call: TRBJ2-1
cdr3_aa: ASAGTSGANEQF

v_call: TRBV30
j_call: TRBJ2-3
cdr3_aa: AWSGTVSGTDTQY

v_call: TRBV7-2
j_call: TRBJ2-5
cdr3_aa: ASSSRGEQETQY

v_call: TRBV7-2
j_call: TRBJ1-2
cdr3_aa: ASSLGGSNYGYT

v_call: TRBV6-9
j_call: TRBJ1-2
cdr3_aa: ASTFPQTWNYGYT